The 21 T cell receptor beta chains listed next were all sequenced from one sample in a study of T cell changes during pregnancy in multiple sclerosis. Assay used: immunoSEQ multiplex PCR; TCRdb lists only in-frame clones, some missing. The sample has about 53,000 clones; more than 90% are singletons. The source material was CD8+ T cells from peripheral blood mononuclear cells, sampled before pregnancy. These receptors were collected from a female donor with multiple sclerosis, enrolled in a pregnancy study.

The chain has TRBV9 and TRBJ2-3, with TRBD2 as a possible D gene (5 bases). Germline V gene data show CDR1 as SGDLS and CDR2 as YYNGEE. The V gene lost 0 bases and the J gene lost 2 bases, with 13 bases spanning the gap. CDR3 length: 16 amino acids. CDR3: CASSVVAGSVTDTQYF. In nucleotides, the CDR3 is TGTGCCAGCAGCGTAGTGGCGGGTTCGGTCACAGATACGCAGTATTTT.

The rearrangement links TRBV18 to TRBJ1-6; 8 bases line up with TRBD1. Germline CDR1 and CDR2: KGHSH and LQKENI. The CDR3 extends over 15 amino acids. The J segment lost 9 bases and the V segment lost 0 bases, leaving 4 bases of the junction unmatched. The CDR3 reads CASSPPDRAASPLHF. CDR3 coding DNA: TGTGCCAGCTCACCACCGGACAGGGCCGCTTCACCCCTCCACTTT.

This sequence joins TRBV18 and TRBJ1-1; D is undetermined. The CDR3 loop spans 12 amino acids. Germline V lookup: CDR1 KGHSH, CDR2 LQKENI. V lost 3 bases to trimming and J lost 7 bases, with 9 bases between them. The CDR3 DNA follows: TGTGCCAGCTCACCTTCTCCAGATGAAGCTTTCTTT. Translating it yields CASSPSPDEAFF.

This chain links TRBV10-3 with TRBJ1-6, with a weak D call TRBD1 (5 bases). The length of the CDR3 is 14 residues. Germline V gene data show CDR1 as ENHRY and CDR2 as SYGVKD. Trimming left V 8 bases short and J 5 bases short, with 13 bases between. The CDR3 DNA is TGTGCCATCGGAACCGGGGGGGATAATTCACCCCTCCACTTT. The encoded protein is CAIGTGGDNSPLHF.

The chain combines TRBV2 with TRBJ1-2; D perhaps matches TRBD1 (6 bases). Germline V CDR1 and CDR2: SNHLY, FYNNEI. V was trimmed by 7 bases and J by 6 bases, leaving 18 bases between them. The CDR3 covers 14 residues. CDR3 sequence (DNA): TGTGCCAGCAAGGGAGGGCAGGGGCCGCATGGCTACACCTTC. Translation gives CASKGGQGPHGYTF.

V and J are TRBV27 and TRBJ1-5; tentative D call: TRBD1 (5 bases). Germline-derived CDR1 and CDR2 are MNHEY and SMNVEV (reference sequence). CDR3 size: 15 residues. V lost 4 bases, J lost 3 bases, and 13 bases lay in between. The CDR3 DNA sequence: TGTGCCAGCAGTTCCGGGACTACGTCCAATCAGCCCCAGCATTTT. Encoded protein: CASSSGTTSNQPQHF.

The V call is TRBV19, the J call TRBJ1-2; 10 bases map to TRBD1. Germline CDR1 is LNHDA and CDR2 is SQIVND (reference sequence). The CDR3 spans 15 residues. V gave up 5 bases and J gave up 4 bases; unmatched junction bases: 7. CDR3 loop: CASSPGQGGSYGYTF. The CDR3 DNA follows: TGTGCCAGTAGTCCCGGACAGGGGGGGTCCTATGGCTACACCTTC.

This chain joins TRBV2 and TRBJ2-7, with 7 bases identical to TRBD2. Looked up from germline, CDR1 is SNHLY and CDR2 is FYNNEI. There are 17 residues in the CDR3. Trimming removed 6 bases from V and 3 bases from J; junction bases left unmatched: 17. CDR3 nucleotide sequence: TGTGCCAGCAGCAACCCCGGGACTACCCCCCGAAACTACGAGCAGTACTTC. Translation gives CASSNPGTTPRNYEQYF.

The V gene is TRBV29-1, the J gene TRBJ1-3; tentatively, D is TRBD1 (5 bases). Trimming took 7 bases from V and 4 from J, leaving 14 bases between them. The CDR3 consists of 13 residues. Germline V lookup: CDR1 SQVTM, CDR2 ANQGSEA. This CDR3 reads CSATLSGGNTIYF. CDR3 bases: TGCAGCGCTACCCTATCAGGGGGAAACACCATATATTTT.

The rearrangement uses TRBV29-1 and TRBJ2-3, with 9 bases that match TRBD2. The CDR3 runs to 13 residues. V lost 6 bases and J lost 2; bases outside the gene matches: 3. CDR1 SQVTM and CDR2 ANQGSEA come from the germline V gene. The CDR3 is CSVGGGVTDTQYF. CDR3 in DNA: TGCAGCGTGGGCGGGGGGGTCACAGATACGCAGTATTTT.

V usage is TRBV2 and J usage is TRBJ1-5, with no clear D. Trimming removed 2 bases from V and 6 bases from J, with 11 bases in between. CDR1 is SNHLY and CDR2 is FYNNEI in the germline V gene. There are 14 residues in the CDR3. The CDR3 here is CASSEYEGGQPQHF. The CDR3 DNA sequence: TGTGCCAGCAGTGAATACGAGGGAGGTCAGCCCCAGCATTTT.

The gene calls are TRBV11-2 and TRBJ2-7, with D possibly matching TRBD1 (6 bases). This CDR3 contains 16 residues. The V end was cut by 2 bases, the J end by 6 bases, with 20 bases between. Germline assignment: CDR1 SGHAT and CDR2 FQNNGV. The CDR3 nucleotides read TGTGCCAGCAGCTTAAGTAGGACACAGGGAGTATTCGAGCAGTACTTC. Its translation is CASSLSRTQGVFEQYF.

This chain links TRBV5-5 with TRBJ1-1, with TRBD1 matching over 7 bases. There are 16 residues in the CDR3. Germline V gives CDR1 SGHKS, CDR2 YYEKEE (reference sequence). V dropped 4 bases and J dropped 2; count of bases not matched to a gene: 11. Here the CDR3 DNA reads TGTGCCAGCAGCCCCCCGGACGGGACAGCTAACACTGAAGCTTTCTTT. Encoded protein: CASSPPDGTANTEAFF.

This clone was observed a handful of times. The CDR3 region has the DNA TGTGCCAGCAGTGAACGGGCGGGGGTTAACACCGGGGAGCTGTTTTTT. It codes for CASSERAGVNTGELFF. V gene TRBV2 combines with J gene TRBJ2-2; 7 nucleotides match TRBD2. The germline CDR1 and CDR2 sequences are SNHLY and FYNNEI. J gave up 2 bases and V 2 bases, and 5 bases lay outside the gene matches. The CDR3 is made up of 16 amino acids.

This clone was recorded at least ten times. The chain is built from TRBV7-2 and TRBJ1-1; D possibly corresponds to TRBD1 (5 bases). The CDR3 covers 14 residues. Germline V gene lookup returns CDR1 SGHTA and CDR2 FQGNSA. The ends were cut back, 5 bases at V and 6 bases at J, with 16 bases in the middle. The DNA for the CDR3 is TGTGCCAGCAGCGGAGGGGCGGGGTTTGCTGAAGCTTTCTTT. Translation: CASSGGAGFAEAFF. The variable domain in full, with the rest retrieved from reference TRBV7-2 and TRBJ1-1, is GAGVSQSPSNKVTEKGKDVELRCDPISGHTALYWYRQSLGQGLEFLIYFQGNSAPDKSGLPSDRFSAERTGGSVSTLTIQRTQQEDSAVYLCASSGGAGFAEAFFGQGTRLTVV.

CDR3 bases: TGTGCCTCCCGAGGGGGCATCACAGATACGCAGTATTTT. Its protein is CASRGGITDTQYF. The rearrangement joins TRBV10-3 to TRBJ2-3, with 7 positions matching TRBD1. The CDR3 is 13 residues long. V trimming: 11 bases; J trimming: 2 bases; junction bases outside the gene matches: 7. Germline CDR1 is ENHRY and CDR2 is SYGVKD.

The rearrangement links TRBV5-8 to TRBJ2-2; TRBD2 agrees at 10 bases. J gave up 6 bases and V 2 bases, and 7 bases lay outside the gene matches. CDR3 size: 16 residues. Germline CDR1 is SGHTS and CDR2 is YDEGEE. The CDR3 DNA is TGTGCCAGCAGCTTTGTAGCGGGGGGCCCCTCCGGGGAGCTGTTTTTT. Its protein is CASSFVAGGPSGELFF.

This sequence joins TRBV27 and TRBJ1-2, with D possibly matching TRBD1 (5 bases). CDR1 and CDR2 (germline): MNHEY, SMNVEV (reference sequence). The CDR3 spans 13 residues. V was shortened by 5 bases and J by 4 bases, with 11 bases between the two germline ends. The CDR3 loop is CASSPGTFYGYTF. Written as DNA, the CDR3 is TGTGCCAGCAGTCCCGGGACTTTCTATGGCTACACCTTC.

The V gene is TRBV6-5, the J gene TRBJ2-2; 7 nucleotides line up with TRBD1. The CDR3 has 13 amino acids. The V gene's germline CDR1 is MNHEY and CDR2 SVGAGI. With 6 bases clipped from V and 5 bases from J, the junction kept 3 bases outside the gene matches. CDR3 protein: CASSLGQTGELFF. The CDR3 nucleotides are TGTGCCAGCAGCCTGGGACAGACCGGGGAGCTGTTTTTT.

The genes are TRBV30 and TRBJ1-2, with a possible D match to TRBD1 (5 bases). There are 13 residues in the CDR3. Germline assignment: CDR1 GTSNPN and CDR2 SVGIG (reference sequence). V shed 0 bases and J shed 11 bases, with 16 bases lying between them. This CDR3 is CAWSVGAGRTYTF. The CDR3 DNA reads TGTGCCTGGAGTGTAGGTGCAGGGAGGACATACACCTTC.

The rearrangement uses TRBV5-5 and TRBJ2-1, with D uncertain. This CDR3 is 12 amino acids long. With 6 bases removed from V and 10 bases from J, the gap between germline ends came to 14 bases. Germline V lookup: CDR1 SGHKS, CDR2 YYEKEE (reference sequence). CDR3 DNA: TGTGCCAGCACCGCCGATCGTGGCGAGCAGTTCTTC. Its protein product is CASTADRGEQFF.